The 12 T cell receptor beta chains reported below all come from one sample, sequenced in a study of brain T cells in children with intractable seizures. This table comes from immunoSEQ multiplex PCR, and its TCRdb copy is limited to in-frame clones, with some not included. The table lists roughly 64,000 clones, roughly 95% of them singletons. Material: peripheral blood, obtained at surgery. These receptors were taken from a boy in the first two years of life with focal cortical dysplasia and intractable seizures.

V usage is TRBV2 and J usage is TRBJ2-3, with D uncertain. Trimming cost V 4 bases and J 2 bases, with 22 bases left between them. CDR3 length equals 18 residues. Germline values: CDR1 SNHLY, CDR2 FYNNEI. The CDR3 DNA follows: TGTGCCAGCAGTGGAGACTCGACCATAGAGCCATACACAGATACGCAGTATTTT. As protein: CASSGDSTIEPYTDTQYF.

In DNA, the CDR3 is TGTGCCAGTAGCGGTAGGGCCAATTCACCCCTCCACTTT. Translated, it gives CASSGRANSPLHF. The V and J genes are TRBV19 and TRBJ1-6; D gene ambiguous. The CDR3 runs 13 residues. CDR1 and CDR2 (germline): LNHDA, SQIVND (reference sequence). The V end lost 6 bases, the J end lost 7 bases, and 10 bases lay between the germline ends.

The V and J genes are TRBV12-5 and TRBJ1-6; D not certain. This CDR3 has 12 residues. V was trimmed by 1 base and J by 6 bases, leaving 1 base between them. Germline CDR1 reads LGHNT; CDR2 reads FRNRAP. This CDR3 reads CASGLGNSPLHF. Here the CDR3 DNA reads TGTGCTAGTGGTTTGGGTAATTCACCCCTCCACTTT.

V is TRBV19 and J is TRBJ2-2; TRBD2 aligns across 12 bases. The germline CDR1 and CDR2 sequences are LNHDA and SQIVND (reference sequence). The length of the CDR3 is 15 residues. V lost 3 bases, J lost 6 bases, and 2 bases stayed unmatched. CDR3 protein: CASSMLAGGAGELFF. CDR3 nucleotide sequence: TGTGCCAGTAGTATGCTAGCGGGAGGGGCCGGGGAGCTGTTTTTT.

The genes are TRBV13 and TRBJ1-4, with TRBD1 as a possible D gene (5 bases). This CDR3 has 15 amino acids. Germline V gives CDR1 PRHDT, CDR2 FYEKMQ (reference sequence). Trimming took off 5 bases at V and 0 bases at J, with 10 bases between the two ends. CDR3 in amino acids: CASSGTGPTNEKLFF. CDR3 in DNA: TGTGCCAGCAGCGGTACAGGTCCAACTAATGAAAAACTGTTTTTT.

The chain combines TRBV7-8 with TRBJ2-5, with TRBD2 matching over 8 bases. The CDR3 is 19 residues long. The junction had 14 bases not matched to a gene; V was cut back by 0 bases and J by 2 bases. The germline V gene encodes CDR1 SGHVS and CDR2 FQNEAQ. This chain's CDR3 is CASSLARYSGIGRQETQYF. The CDR3 nucleotides read TGTGCCAGCAGCTTAGCGCGGTATAGCGGGATTGGGAGGCAAGAGACCCAGTACTTC.

The chain couples TRBV27 to TRBJ2-3, with TRBD1 identical over 10 bases. The CDR3 contains 20 residues. The V gene's germline CDR1 is MNHEY and CDR2 SMNVEV (reference sequence). J lost 3 bases, V lost 5 bases, and 20 bases had no gene match. The CDR3 DNA sequence: TGTGCCAGCAGTCTTAACTCCGGGACAGGGGCTTCCAAATCGACAGATACGCAGTATTTT. Translated, it gives CASSLNSGTGASKSTDTQYF.

J is TRBJ2-3 and V is TRBV9; TRBD2 might be the D (7 bases). CDR3 size: 15 residues. Trimming cost V 2 bases and J 3 bases, with 13 bases left between them. The germline gives CDR1 SGDLS, CDR2 YYNGEE. The chain's CDR3 is CASSVGGAGTDTQYF. As DNA, the CDR3 is TGTGCCAGCAGCGTGGGGGGGGCCGGGACAGATACGCAGTATTTT. The complete variable domain, with remaining parts taken from reference TRBV9 and TRBJ2-3, reads DSGVTQTPKHLITATGQRVTLRCSPRSGDLSVYWYQQSLDQGLQFLIQYYNGEERAKGNILERFSAQQFPDLHSELNLSSLELGDSALYFCASSVGGAGTDTQYFGPGTRLTVL.

This clone showed up just once. This chain links TRBV5-1 with TRBJ1-5; no reliable D call. Germline V gene lookup returns CDR1 SGHRS and CDR2 YFSETQ. V shed 1 base and J shed 5 bases, with 7 bases lying between them. The CDR3 totals 13 residues. CDR3 nucleotide sequence: TGCGCCAGCAGCTTGTTTTTGGATCAGCCCCAGCATTTT. Protein product: CASSLFLDQPQHF. Combining the CDR3 with reference TRBV5-1 and TRBJ1-5 gives the whole variable domain KAGVTQTPRYLIKTRGQQVTLSCSPISGHRSVSWYQQTPGQGLQFLFEYFSETQRNKGNFPGRFSGRQFSNSRSEMNVSTLELGDSALYLCASSLFLDQPQHFGDGTRLSIL.

The CDR3 DNA sequence: TGTGCCAGCTCATATCTTGGCGGTAATCAGCCCCAGCATTTT. The encoded protein is CASSYLGGNQPQHF. The genes are TRBV27 and TRBJ1-5; D call uncertain. This CDR3 comprises 14 residues. Germline assignment: CDR1 MNHEY and CDR2 SMNVEV (reference sequence). Between the trimmed V and J ends, which lost 8 bases and 4 bases, there was a span of 15 bases.

This chain links TRBV5-1 with TRBJ1-1; no definite D call. Between the trimmed V and J ends, which lost 3 bases and 0 bases, there was a span of 6 bases. CDR3 length equals 13 residues. The germline gives CDR1 SGHRS, CDR2 YFSETQ. The CDR3 region is CASSSDLNTEAFF. The CDR3 region has the DNA TGCGCCAGCAGCTCGGATTTGAACACTGAAGCTTTCTTT.

The CDR3 DNA reads as TGTGCCAGCAGCCGCGGACTAGCGGGGGTAACCGGGGAGCTGTTTTTT. Protein: CASSRGLAGVTGELFF. The V gene is TRBV7-2, the J gene TRBJ2-2; TRBD2 agrees at 13 bases. This CDR3 is 16 amino acids long. V trimming: 5 bases; J trimming: 5 bases; junction bases outside the gene matches: 5. CDR1 and CDR2 from the germline V gene are SGHTA and FQGNSA.